Listed below are T cell receptor beta chains from one sample, sequenced in a study of identical twins. TCRdb reanalysed the 5' RACE reads using MiXCR and keeps one entry per CDR3 protein. Of around 530,000 distinct CDR3 sequences detected, nearly 15% appear once; the ten largest clones hold 0.35% to 0.45%. The same data also went into a second study, on yellow fever vaccine responses in identical twins.

The sequencing input was CD4+ T cells sorted from blood. These receptors originate from a woman between 18 and 30 years old in good health. CDR3s include the opening cysteine and the closing phenylalanine or tryptophan. The order of the fields is V gene, clone size, D gene, J gene, CDR3 DNA, CDR3 protein. The D gene is left open where the match is weak. Clone size is stated in some rows and not others, as once, few, many or a class when expanded.

>TRBV11-2|few|NA|TRBJ2-2
TGTGCCAGCAGCCAAAGACCCGGGGAGCTGTTTTTT
CASSQRPGELFF
>TRBV5-1|few|NA|TRBJ2-3
TGCGCCAGCAGCTTGGTGCAGGGCAAAAACACAGATACGCAGTATTTT
CASSLVQGKNTDTQYF
>TRBV28|NA|NA|TRBJ2-1
TGTGCCAGCAGTTTTTTTTACAATGAGCAGTTCTTC
CASSFFYNEQFF
>TRBV10-3|NA|NA|TRBJ1-5
TGTGCCATCAGTGACGGGGACACCAGCTTGGATCAGCCCCAGCATTTT
CAISDGDTSLDQPQHF
>TRBV12-3/TRBV12-4|NA|NA|TRBJ2-3
TGTGCCAGCAGTGACGCGGGTACGCAGTATTTT
CASSDAGTQYF
>TRBV2|NA|NA|TRBJ2-7
TGTGCCAGCAGGTGGGGGGAACGGCAGTACTTC
CASRWGERQYF
>TRBV20-1|NA|NA|TRBJ2-3
TGCTGTGCTAGGTCTTTCGGGTCTGCTAGCACAGATACGCAGTATTTT
CCARSFGSASTDTQYF
>TRBV18|many|NA|TRBJ2-3
TGTGCCAGCTCACCCCAACTAGACTTGGATACGCAGTATTTT
CASSPQLDLDTQYF
>TRBV5-1|NA|TRBD1|TRBJ1-1
TGCGCCAGCAGCAGAAGGGGGCTTGGGGATTACCTTGAAGCTTTCTTT
CASSRRGLGDYLEAFF
>TRBV12-5|NA|TRBD2|TRBJ2-3
TGTGCTAGTGGTTTGGTACCGACTAGCGGGACCACAGATACGCAGTATTTT
CASGLVPTSGTTDTQYF
>TRBV27|NA|NA|TRBJ2-1
TGTGCCAGCAGTTACCGCCGGGGGACCGTTTACAATGAGCAGTTCTTC
CASSYRRGTVYNEQFF
>TRBV24-1|NA|TRBD2|TRBJ2-7
TGTGCCACCAGTGATTCCCGTGTTGGGCGGGAGGCCTACGAGCAGTACTTC
CATSDSRVGREAYEQYF
>TRBV12-5|few|TRBD2|TRBJ2-1
TGTGCTAGTGGTTTGTTTACTAGCGGGATCTCCTACAATGAGCAGTTCTTC
CASGLFTSGISYNEQFF
>TRBV10-3|NA|NA|TRBJ1-2
TGTGCCATCAGTGTCGCTCGGGAGGCCTACACCTTC
CAISVAREAYTF
>TRBV20-1|few|NA|TRBJ1-1
TGCAGTGCCAGGGGCGGTGGGCTCATGAACACTGAAGCTTTCTTT
CSARGGGLMNTEAFF
>TRBV28|NA|TRBD2|TRBJ2-3
TGTGCCAGCAGTCTTTCAGCGGGAGTCGATACGCAGTATTTT
CASSLSAGVDTQYF
>TRBV11-2|few|NA|TRBJ1-4
TGTGCCAGCAGCTTGTTTCAGGGTGAAAAACTGTTTTTT
CASSLFQGEKLFF
>TRBV28|NA|NA|TRBJ1-2
TGTGCCAGCAGTAACAGGGTAGAAGACTATGGCTACACCTTC
CASSNRVEDYGYTF
>TRBV7-7|NA|TRBD2|TRBJ2-1
TGTGCCAGCAGCTTAGTCCCTAGCGGGAACGGTGAGCAGTTCTTC
CASSLVPSGNGEQFF
>TRBV4-1|few|NA|TRBJ2-3
TGCGCCAGCAGCCCGGGGACCCCTAGTCGCACAGATACGCAGTATTTT
CASSPGTPSRTDTQYF
>TRBV20-1|NA|NA|TRBJ2-6
TGCAGTGCTCCCCCTGGGGCCAACGTCCTGACTTTC
CSAPPGANVLTF
>TRBV15|NA|NA|TRBJ2-3
TGTGCCACCAGCAGAGATGTCGGGGAGGAGGCGCAGTATTTT
CATSRDVGEEAQYF
>TRBV6-5|NA|NA|TRBJ1-1
TGTGCCAGCAGTTCCCAGGTGGCAAACACTGAAGCTTTCTTT
CASSSQVANTEAFF
>TRBV15|NA|TRBD2|TRBJ2-2
TGTGCCACCAGAATGACTAGCGGGACAAGTACGAACACCGGGGAGCTGTTTTTT
CATRMTSGTSTNTGELFF
>TRBV7-2|few|NA|TRBJ1-4
TGTGCCAGCAGCTTATTCAGGGCAACTAATGAAAAACTGTTTTTT
CASSLFRATNEKLFF
>TRBV28|few|NA|TRBJ1-5
TGTGCCAGCAGTTCCGATCGGGGATGGAGGGAGCCCCAGCATTTT
CASSSDRGWREPQHF
>TRBV20-1|NA|TRBD2|TRBJ2-7
TGCAGTGCCCCAAATAGACTAGCGGGGAGCTCCTACGAGCAGTACTTC
CSAPNRLAGSSYEQYF
>TRBV5-1|many|NA|TRBJ1-5
TGCGCCAGCAGCTTGGGAGGGAACAATCAGCCCCAGCATTTT
CASSLGGNNQPQHF
>TRBV9|few|NA|TRBJ2-1
TGTGCCAGCAGCGTTTCTCGGGGTGGTAATGAGCAGTTCTTC
CASSVSRGGNEQFF
>TRBV7-2|few|NA|TRBJ1-1
TGTGCCAGCAGCCCGAGGTGGGACTTCGACAGCGCTGAAGCTTTCTTT
CASSPRWDFDSAEAFF
>TRBV5-1|few|TRBD1|TRBJ2-7
TGCGCCAGCCGGACAGGGGGCGCCTACGAGCAGTACTTC
CASRTGGAYEQYF
>TRBV20-1|NA|TRBD1|TRBJ1-1
TGCAGTGCTATCCGGACAGGGAGGAACACTGAAGCTTTCTTT
CSAIRTGRNTEAFF
>TRBV2|NA|NA|TRBJ2-3
TGTGCCAGCAGTGACAGGGAGTTTAAAGATACGCAGTATTTT
CASSDREFKDTQYF
>TRBV2|NA|NA|TRBJ1-2
TGTGCCAGCACCCCGAAGGCATCTAACTATGGCTACACCTTC
CASTPKASNYGYTF
>TRBV6-1|NA|NA|TRBJ1-4
TGTGCCAGCAGACCCCCCGCGGTCGAACCGAGTGAAAAACTGTTTTTT
CASRPPAVEPSEKLFF
>TRBV7-9|NA|TRBD2|TRBJ2-1
TGTGCCAGCAGCAAGCGGGAGTTCTCCTACAATGAGCAGTTCTTC
CASSKREFSYNEQFF
>TRBV7-9|few|TRBD1|TRBJ1-6
TGTGCCAGCAGCCGGGACAGGGGTAATTCACCCCTCCACTTT
CASSRDRGNSPLHF
>TRBV4-1|few|TRBD1|TRBJ2-1
TGCGCCAGCAGCCAAGAGGTCGGGGGACAGGGAACCCTAAAAAGCTCCTACAATGAGCAGTTCTTC
CASSQEVGGQGTLKSSYNEQFF
>TRBV6-1|NA|NA|TRBJ2-3
TGTGCCAGCAAATCTGGGTTGGCAGATACGCAGTATTTT
CASKSGLADTQYF
>TRBV6-5|few|TRBD1|TRBJ2-2
TGTGCCAGCAGTTACGGACAGGGTTGGACCGGGGAGCTGTTTTTT
CASSYGQGWTGELFF
>TRBV12-3/TRBV12-4|NA|TRBD1|TRBJ2-2
TGTGCCAGCAGTCCAAGGACAGGGAATTGGCCCGGGGAGCTGTTTTTT
CASSPRTGNWPGELFF
>TRBV11-2|few|NA|TRBJ2-2
TGTGCCAGCAGCTTAGTACACAGGAACGGGGAGCTGTTTTTT
CASSLVHRNGELFF
>TRBV20-1|few|NA|TRBJ2-5
TGCAGTGCTAGGGATGGGTGGACACAGGGTGAGACCCAGTACTTC
CSARDGWTQGETQYF
>TRBV10-3|NA|TRBD1|TRBJ2-1
TGTGCCATCAGCCAACTCGGGACAGGGACGGAGCAGTTCTTC
CAISQLGTGTEQFF
>TRBV5-8|NA|NA|TRBJ2-5
TGTGCCAGCAGCTTGGGAGCACCCACTAGCCCTGAGACCCAGTACTTC
CASSLGAPTSPETQYF
>TRBV5-1|few|TRBD1|TRBJ2-1
TGCGCCAGCAGCTTGGAGCTGGACAGGGTCCACAATCATGAGCAGTTCTTC
CASSLELDRVHNHEQFF
>TRBV14|NA|NA|TRBJ2-3
TGTGCCAGCAGCCAACGACAGACCCTAGCAATCCTAAGCACAGATACGCAGTATTTT
CASSQRQTLAILSTDTQYF
>TRBV28|NA|NA|TRBJ1-2
TGTGCCAGCAGTTTCAAATATGGCTACACCTTC
CASSFKYGYTF
>TRBV5-1|few|TRBD1|TRBJ2-1
TGCGCCAGCAGCTTGAGCGGACAGGTCTACAATGAGCAGTTCTTC
CASSLSGQVYNEQFF
>TRBV11-1|few|NA|TRBJ2-7
TGTGCCAGCAGCCCCCGACTTAACTCCTACGAGCAGTACTTC
CASSPRLNSYEQYF
>TRBV6-1|few|NA|TRBJ2-5
TGTGCCAGCAGTGAAGTGAAGACCCAGTACTTC
CASSEVKTQYF
>TRBV20-1|few|TRBD2|TRBJ2-3
TGCAGTGCTAGGATAACTAGCGGTTTCCCAGATACGCAGTATTTT
CSARITSGFPDTQYF
>TRBV29-1|few|TRBD2|TRBJ2-5
TGCAGCTGCCGGGCTAGCGGGGGGGCCGCGGAGACCCAGTACTTC
CSCRASGGAAETQYF
>TRBV11-3|NA|NA|TRBJ2-1
TGTGCCAGCAGCCGCGGGCAGGGGCTGGGCGATGAGCAGTTCTTC
CASSRGQGLGDEQFF
>TRBV5-1|NA|NA|TRBJ2-5
TGCGCCAGCAGCTTGGATAGGGCAGGGGAGACCCAGTACTTC
CASSLDRAGETQYF
>TRBV18|NA|TRBD2|TRBJ2-1
TGTGCCAGCTCAATTATAGCGGGGCCCATCTACAATGAGCAGTTCTTC
CASSIIAGPIYNEQFF
>TRBV7-8|many|NA|TRBJ1-6
TGTGCCAGCAGCTTAAGCGGGACACCTAATTCACCCCTCCACTTT
CASSLSGTPNSPLHF